Below, one T cell receptor beta chain is given with its context. The source of the sample is a study of breast tumors, draining lymph nodes, adjacent tissues. Germline trimming cut 6 bases from V and 4 bases from J; bases unmatched to any gene: 3. Germline V gene lookup returns CDR1 SGDLS and CDR2 YYNGEE. This CDR3 region has 13 residues. One entry per CDR3 protein, called by TCRdb with MiXCR from the multiplex PCR reads. In the table there are about 200,000 distinct CDR3 sequences, 34% of which are singletons. Axillary draining lymph nodes of breast cancer patients supplied the node samples. Input material: axillary lymph node tissue. This TCR was sampled from a female donor with breast cancer. Some clones in this sample may be carry-over from other donors' samples. This rearrangement joins TRBV9 to TRBJ2-5; TRBD2 matches 10 bases. The CDR3 spells CASNLAGVETQYF. As DNA, the CDR3 is TGTGCCAGCAACCTAGCGGGAGTAGAGACCCAGTACTTC.